These 4 T cell receptor beta chains were sequenced from one sample in a study of control samples from healthy donors and cancer patients. Libraries were prepared by immunoSEQ multiplex PCR; TCRdb keeps only in-frame clonotypes and omits some of them. This table has around 100,000 clones, 87% appearing once. Sequencing used blood. These receptors came from a woman between 50 and 59 years old in good health.

This clone has just a few counts. The chain combines TRBV7-9 with TRBJ2-2; no definite D call. V was pared by 3 bases and J by 1 base, with 9 bases between. Germline V lookup: CDR1 SEHNR, CDR2 FQNEAQ (reference sequence). The CDR3 is 15 residues long. As DNA, the CDR3 is TGTGCCAGCAGCTTGGACCGTGGGAACACCGGGGAGCTGTTTTTT. This encodes CASSLDRGNTGELFF.

The chain is built from TRBV30 and TRBJ2-5; D uncertain. The ends were cut back, 3 bases at V and 2 bases at J, with 10 bases in the middle. The CDR3 is 13 amino acids. Germline CDR1 and CDR2: GTSNPN and SVGIG (reference sequence). The CDR3: CAWSPGIQETQYF. The CDR3 coding sequence is TGTGCCTGGAGCCCGGGCATTCAAGAGACCCAGTACTTC.

The chain carries TRBV4-1 and TRBJ2-1; either TRBD1 or TRBD2 may supply D (8 bases each). Germline V gene sequence: CDR1 MGHRA, CDR2 YSYEKL. Trimming shortened V by 0 bases and J by 2 bases, and 23 bases separated the two germline ends. The CDR3 loop spans 20 amino acids. The CDR3 DNA reads as TGCGCCAGCAGCCAAGATCCCCGGACAGGGTACGGGAGGGCCTACAATGAGCAGTTCTTC. Encoded protein: CASSQDPRTGYGRAYNEQFF.

The chain has TRBV7-6 and TRBJ2-3; D is perhaps TRBD2 (5 bases). V was shortened by 3 bases and J by 2 bases, with 15 bases between the two germline ends. The CDR3 runs 16 residues. Germline CDR1 SGHVS, CDR2 FNYEAQ. The CDR3 spells CASSFSAALLTDTQYF. CDR3 DNA: TGTGCCAGCAGCTTCTCAGCGGCGCTCCTCACAGATACGCAGTATTTT.